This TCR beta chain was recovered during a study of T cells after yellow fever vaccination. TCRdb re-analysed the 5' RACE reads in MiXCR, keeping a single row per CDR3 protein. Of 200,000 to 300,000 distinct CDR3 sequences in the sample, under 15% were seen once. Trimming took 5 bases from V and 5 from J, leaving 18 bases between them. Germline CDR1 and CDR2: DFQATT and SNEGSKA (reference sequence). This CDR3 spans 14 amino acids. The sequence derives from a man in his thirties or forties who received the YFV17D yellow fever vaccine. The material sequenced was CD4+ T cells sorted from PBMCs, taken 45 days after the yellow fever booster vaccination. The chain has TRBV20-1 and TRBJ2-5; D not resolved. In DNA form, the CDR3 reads TGCAGTGCTGGCCCTCGCGAGCTACTTGAGACCCAGTACTTC. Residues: CSAGPRELLETQYF.